This TCR beta chain is drawn from a study of blood T cell repertoires in COVID-19. Across the study: Samples came from the United States, Italy and Spain, spanning acute and convalescent COVID-19. From T cells, B-cell-depleted T cells, or PBMCs came the material, which was cDNA or gDNA.

This clone showed up just once. Germline-derived CDR1 and CDR2 are SGHTA and FQGTGA. The CDR3 length is 15 residues. The germline V and J ends were trimmed by 5 bases and 5 bases, with 15 bases remaining between them. Per the original methods: Amplification of reference gene primers provided the estimated nucleated cell counts. Repertoires were generated with immunoSEQ multiplex PCR, while TCRdb's copy carries only in-frame clones and drops some. V, J and clone size are taken as reported in that table, and D and trimming were inferred from the DNA itself. The data hold 250,000 to 400,000 clones, with over 75% observed a single time.

Sequencing used peripheral blood. The receptor was derived from a man aged 50-60 years with active or convalescent COVID-19. The chain employs TRBV7-3 and TRBJ2-2; D is possibly TRBD1 (6 bases). The CDR3 protein is CASSLQGRETGELFF. As DNA, the CDR3 is TGTGCCAGCAGCCTACAGGGCAGAGAAACCGGGGAGCTGTTTTTT.